This T cell receptor beta chain is drawn from a study of blood T cells in healthy people across ages. Study-wide background: When template switching was applied, about one barcoded beta molecule was captured per two T cells. Overall study findings and caveats: Getting older went along with TCR beta diversity per million T cells dropping roughly linearly. It was the long-lived donors that had more naive CD4+ cells and higher diversity than aged donors.

Together with a sample-barcoded 5' primer, a J-beta primer mix was included in a second PCR lasting roughly 7 to 11 cycles. TCRdb re-called the 5' RACE reads with MiXCR, one entry per CDR3 protein. The table lists roughly 1,500,000 distinct CDR3 sequences, 30% to 35% of them singletons. The CDR3 has 14 residues. Trimming cost V 9 bases and J 3 bases; bases outside gene matches: 10. Germline V gene data show CDR1 as SNHLY and CDR2 as FYNNEI. The sample holds a few counts of this clonotype. The antigen remains undetermined. The rearrangement joins TRBV2 to TRBJ2-7, with 8 bases lining up with TRBD1. This TCR was sampled from a woman aged 30 to 39 in good health. The sequencing sample was made of blood. The CDR3 reads CASGPDRAFYEQYF. CDR3 coding DNA: TGTGCCAGTGGGCCGGACAGGGCTTTCTACGAGCAGTACTTC.